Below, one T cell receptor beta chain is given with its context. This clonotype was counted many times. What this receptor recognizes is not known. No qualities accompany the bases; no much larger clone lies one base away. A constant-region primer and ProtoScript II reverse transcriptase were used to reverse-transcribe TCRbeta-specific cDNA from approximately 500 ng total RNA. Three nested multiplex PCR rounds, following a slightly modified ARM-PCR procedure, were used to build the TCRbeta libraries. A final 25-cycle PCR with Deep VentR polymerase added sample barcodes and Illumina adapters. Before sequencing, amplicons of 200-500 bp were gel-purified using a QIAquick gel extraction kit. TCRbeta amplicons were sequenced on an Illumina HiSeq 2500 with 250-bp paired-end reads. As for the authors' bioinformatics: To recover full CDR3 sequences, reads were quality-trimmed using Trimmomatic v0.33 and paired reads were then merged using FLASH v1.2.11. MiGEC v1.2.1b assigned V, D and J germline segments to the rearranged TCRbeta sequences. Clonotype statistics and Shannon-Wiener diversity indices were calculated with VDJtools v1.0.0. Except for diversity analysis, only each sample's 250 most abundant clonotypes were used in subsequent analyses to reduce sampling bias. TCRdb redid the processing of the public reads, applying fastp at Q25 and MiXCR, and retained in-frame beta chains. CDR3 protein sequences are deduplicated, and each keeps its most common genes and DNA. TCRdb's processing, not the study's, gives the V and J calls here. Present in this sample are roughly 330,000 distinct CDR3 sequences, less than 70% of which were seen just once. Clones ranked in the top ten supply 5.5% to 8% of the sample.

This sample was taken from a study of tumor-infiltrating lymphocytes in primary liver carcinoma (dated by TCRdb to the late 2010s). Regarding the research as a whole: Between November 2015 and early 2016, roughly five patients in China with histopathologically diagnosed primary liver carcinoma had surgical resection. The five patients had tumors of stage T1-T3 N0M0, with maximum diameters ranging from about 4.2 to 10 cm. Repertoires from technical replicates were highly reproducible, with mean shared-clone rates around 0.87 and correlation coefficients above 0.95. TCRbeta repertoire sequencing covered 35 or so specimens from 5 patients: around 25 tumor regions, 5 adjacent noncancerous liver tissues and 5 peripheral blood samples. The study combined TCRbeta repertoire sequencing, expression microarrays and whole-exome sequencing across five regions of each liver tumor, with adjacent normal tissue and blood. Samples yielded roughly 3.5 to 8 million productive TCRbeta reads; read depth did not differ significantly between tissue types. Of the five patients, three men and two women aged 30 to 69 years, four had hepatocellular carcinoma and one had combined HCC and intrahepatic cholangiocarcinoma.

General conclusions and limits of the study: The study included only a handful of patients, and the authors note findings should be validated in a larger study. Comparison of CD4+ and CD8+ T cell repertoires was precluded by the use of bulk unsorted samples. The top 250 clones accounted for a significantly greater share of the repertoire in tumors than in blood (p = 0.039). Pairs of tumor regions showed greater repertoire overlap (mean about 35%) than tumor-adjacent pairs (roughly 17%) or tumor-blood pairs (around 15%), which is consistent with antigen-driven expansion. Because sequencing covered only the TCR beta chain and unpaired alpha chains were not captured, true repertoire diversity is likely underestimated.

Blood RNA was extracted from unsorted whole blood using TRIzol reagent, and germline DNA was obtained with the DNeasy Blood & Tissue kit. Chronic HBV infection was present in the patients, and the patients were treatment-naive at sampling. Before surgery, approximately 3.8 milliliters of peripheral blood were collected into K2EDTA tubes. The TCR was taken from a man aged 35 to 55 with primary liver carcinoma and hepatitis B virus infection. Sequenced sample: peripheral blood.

The CDR3 here reads CASSGGGPRSYNEQFF. Read as DNA, the sequence is TGTGCCAGCAGCGGTGGTGGGCCACGATCCTACAATGAGCAGTTCTTC. The chain is assembled from TRBV5-6 and TRBJ2-1; the D segment cannot be called with confidence. V is shortened by 4 bases, J by 1 base, and the region joining them spans 15 bases. The CDR3 contains 16 residues, cysteine and phenylalanine counted. The DNA shown is the 48-base CDR3, in frame from base 1. The germline V gene specifies SGHDT as CDR1 and YYEEEE as CDR2.